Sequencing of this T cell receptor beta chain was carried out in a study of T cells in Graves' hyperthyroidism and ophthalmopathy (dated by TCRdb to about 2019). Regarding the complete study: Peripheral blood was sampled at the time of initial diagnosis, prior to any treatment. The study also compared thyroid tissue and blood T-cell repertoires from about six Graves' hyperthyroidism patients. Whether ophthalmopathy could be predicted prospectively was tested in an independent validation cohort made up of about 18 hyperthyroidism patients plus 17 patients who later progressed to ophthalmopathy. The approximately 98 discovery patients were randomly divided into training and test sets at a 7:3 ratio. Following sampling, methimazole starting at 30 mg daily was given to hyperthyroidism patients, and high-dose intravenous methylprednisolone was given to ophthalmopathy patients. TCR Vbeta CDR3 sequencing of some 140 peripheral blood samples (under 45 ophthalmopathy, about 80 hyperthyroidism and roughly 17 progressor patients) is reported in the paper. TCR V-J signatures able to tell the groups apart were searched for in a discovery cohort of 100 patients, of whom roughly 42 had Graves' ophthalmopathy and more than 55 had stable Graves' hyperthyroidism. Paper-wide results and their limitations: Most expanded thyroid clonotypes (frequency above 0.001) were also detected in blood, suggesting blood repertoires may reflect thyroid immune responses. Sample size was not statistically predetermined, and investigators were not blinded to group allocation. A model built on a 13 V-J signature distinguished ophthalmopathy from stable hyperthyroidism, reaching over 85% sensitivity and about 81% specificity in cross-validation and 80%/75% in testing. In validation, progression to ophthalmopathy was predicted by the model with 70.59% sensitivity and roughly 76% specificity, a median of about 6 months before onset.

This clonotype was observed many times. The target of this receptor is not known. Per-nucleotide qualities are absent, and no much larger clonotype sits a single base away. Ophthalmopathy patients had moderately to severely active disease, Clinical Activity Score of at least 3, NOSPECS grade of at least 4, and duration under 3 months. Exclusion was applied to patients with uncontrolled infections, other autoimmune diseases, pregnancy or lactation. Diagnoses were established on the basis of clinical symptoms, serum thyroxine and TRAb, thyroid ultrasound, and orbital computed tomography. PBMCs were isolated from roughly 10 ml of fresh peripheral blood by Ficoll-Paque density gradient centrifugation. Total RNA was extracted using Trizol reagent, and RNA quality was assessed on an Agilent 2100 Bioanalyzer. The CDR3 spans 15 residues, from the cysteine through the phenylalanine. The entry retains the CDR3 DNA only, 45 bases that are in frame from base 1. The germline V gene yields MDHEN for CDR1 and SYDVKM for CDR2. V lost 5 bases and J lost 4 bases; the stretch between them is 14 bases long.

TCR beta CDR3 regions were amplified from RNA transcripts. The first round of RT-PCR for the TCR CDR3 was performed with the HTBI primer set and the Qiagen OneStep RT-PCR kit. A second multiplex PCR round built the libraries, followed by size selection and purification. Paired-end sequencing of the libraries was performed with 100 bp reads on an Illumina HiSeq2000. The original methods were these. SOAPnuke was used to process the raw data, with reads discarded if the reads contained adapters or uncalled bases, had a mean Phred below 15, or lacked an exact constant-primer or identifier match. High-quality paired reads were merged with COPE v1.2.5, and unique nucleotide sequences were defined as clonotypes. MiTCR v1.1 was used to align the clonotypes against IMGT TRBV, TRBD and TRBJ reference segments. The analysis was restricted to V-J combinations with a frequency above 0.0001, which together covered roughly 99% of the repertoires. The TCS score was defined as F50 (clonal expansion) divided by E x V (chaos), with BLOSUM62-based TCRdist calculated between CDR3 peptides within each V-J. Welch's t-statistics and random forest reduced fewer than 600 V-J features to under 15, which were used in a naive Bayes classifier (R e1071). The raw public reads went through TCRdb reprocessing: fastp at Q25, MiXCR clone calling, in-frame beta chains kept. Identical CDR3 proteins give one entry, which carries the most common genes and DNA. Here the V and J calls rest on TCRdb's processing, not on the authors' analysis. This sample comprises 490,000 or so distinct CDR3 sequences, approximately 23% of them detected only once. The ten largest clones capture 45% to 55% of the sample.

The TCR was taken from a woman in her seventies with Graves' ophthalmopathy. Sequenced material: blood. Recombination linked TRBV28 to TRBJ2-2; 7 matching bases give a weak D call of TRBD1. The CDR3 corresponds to CASSTRDSGTGELFF. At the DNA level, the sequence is TGTGCCAGCAGTACGCGGGACAGTGGCACCGGGGAGCTGTTTTTT. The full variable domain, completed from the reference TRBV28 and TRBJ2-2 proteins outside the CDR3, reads DVKVTQSSRYLVKRTGEKVFLECVQDMDHENMFWYRQDPGLGLRLIYFSYDVKMKEKGDIPEGYSVSREKKERFSLILESASTNQTSMYLCASSTRDSGTGELFFGEGSRLTVL.